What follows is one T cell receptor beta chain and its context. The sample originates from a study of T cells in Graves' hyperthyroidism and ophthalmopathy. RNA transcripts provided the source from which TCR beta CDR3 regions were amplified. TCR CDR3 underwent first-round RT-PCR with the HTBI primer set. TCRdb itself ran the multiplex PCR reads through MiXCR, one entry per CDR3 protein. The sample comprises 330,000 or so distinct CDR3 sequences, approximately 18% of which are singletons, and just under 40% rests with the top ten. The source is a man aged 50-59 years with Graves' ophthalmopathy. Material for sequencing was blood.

The CDR3 nucleotides are TGCGCCAGCAGCCAAGTGGGGAGTGAGGGCTACGAGCAGTACTTC. Its translation: CASSQVGSEGYEQYF. V usage is TRBV4-1 and J usage is TRBJ2-7, with D perhaps TRBD2 (5 bases). CDR1 and CDR2 from the germline V gene are MGHRA and YSYEKL. The CDR3 spans 15 residues. Trimming shortened V by 1 base and J by 3 bases, and 13 bases separated the two germline ends.